This T cell receptor beta chain was sequenced for a study of OX40 agonist ivuxolimab in advanced cancers. Overall study: Patients were dosed intravenously with ivuxolimab at 0.01 to 10 mg/kg every 2 weeks. The dose-escalation group included hepatocellular carcinoma, melanoma, renal cell carcinoma and head and neck cancer.

V lost 8 bases and J lost 2, with 12 bases in between. CDR3 length: 13 amino acids. Germline CDR1 MNHNS, CDR2 SASEGT. Profiling relied on immunoSEQ multiplex PCR, and the TCRdb table lists in-frame clones only, not all of them. The repertoire holds 60,000 or so clones, about 85% seen once, with roughly 4.5% in the top ten. V is TRBV6-1 and J is TRBJ2-5; D perhaps matches TRBD2 (5 bases). This clonotype was obtained from an adult with an advanced solid tumor such as melanoma, head and neck, liver or kidney cancer. The sample here was CD4+ or CD8+ T cells sorted from blood, taken in a trial of the OX40 agonist ivuxolimab. The CDR3 region is CASQASGQETQYF. DNA of the CDR3: TGTGCCAGCCAGGCGTCGGGACAAGAGACCCAGTACTTC.